This record concerns one TCR beta chain sequence. A second PCR, run for roughly 7 to 12 cycles, used a sample-barcoded 5' primer plus a J-beta primer mix. TCRdb ran MiXCR on the 5' RACE reads and lists one entry per CDR3 protein. The sample lists roughly 800,000 distinct CDR3 sequences, roughly 64% occurring once. This entry is derived from a study of blood T cells in healthy people across ages. The CDR3 spans 16 residues. The V gene lost 2 bases and the J gene lost 2 bases, with 16 bases spanning the gap. Germline CDR1 SGHKS, CDR2 YYEKEE (reference sequence). J is TRBJ1-2 and V is TRBV5-5; D is perhaps TRBD1 (5 bases). The TCR was taken from a man aged 30 to 39 in good health. Sequenced material: blood. The chain's CDR3 is CASSFLATGGNYGYTF. The DNA of the CDR3 is TGTGCCAGCAGCTTTTTGGCAACTGGGGGGAACTATGGCTACACCTTC.